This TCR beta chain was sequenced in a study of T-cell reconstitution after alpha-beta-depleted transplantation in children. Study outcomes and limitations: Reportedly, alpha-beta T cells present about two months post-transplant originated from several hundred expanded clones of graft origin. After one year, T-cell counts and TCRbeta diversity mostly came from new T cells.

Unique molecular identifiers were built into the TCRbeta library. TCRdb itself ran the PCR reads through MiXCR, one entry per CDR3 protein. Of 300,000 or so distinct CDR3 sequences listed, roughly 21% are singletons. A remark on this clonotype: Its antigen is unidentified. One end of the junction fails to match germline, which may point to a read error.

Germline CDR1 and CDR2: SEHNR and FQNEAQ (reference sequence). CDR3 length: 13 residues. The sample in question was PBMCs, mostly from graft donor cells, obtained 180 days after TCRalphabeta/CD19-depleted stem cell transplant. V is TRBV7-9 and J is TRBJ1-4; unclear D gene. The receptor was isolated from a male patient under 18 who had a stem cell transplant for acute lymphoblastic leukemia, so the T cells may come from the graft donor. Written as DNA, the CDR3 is TGTGCCAGCAGCTTAGCGCCTAAAGAAAAACTGTTTTTT. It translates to CASSLAPKEKLFF.